This T cell receptor beta chain was retrieved from a study of T cells in Graves' hyperthyroidism and ophthalmopathy. For the study at large: It was at initial diagnosis, before any treatment, that peripheral blood was collected.

This clonotype has a handful of counts. Amplified TCR beta CDR3 regions came from RNA transcripts. HTBI primers were the set used in a first-round RT-PCR of the TCR CDR3. TCRdb re-called the multiplex PCR reads with MiXCR, one entry per CDR3 protein. The sample lists around 600,000 distinct CDR3 sequences; 15% to 19% were seen once. These patients, aged 18 to 65, had recently diagnosed hyperthyroidism lasting under 2 months. The V gene end was trimmed by 2 bases and the J gene end by 5 bases; junction bases not matched to a gene: 6. Germline V lookup: CDR1 SGHRS, CDR2 YFSETQ. This CDR3 has 15 residues.

J is TRBJ2-3 and V is TRBV5-1, with 9 bases aligning to TRBD2. This clonotype was obtained from a woman under 40 with Graves' hyperthyroidism. The sequenced sample was blood. DNA of the CDR3: TGCGCCAGCAGCTTAGGGCTAGCGGGAAGAGATACGCAGTATTTT. Amino acid sequence: CASSLGLAGRDTQYF.